This TCR beta chain was recovered during a study of monozygotic twins with inflammatory bowel disease. As concerns this clonotype: The antigen remains unidentified.

Findings and limits, study-wide: Whereas healthy co-twins had higher TCRbeta diversity (inverse Simpson), IBD patients had lower diversity. In the analysis, different T cell subtypes could not be told apart.

Per-sample cDNA came from eight separate reactions. TCRdb reanalyzed the 5' RACE reads and collapses them to one entry per CDR3 protein, without DNA. Its listing shows approximately 330,000 distinct CDR3 sequences. The source material was blood. The clonotype was recovered from a human donor with ulcerative colitis or Crohn's disease, or a healthy co-twin of an affected twin (not recorded which).

Here the CDR3 reads CASSEVGGANQPQHF. The J gene is TRBJ1-5, the V gene TRBV6-1; without DNA, the TCRdb call of TRBD1 cannot be checked. This CDR3 is built from 15 residues. The germline gives CDR1 MNHNS, CDR2 SASEGT.